This TCR beta chain is drawn from a study of beta chain features in type 1 diabetes. The authors reverse transcribed all of the isolated RNA, so sequencing captured expressed TCRB transcripts. Using immunoSEQ multiplex PCR, the repertoire was profiled, and TCRdb retains in-frame clones only, with some absent. The sample lists around 710,000 clones; under 15% were seen once. This clone was seen more than once but under ten times. Its cognate antigen is unknown. The CDR3 contains 14 residues. Germline V CDR1 and CDR2: GTSNPN, SVGIG (reference sequence). V shed 1 base and J shed 11 bases, with 20 bases lying between them. Study outcomes and limitations: A moderate, significant TCRB CDR3 shortening appeared in type 1 diabetes across four CD4+ subsets. For type 1 diabetes patients, VDJ junctions showed fewer insertions and more deletions.

Sample: naive CD4+ T cells from blood. This clonotype originated in a young man with type 1 diabetes. This chain links TRBV30 with TRBJ2-5; D possibly corresponds to TRBD2 (6 bases). The CDR3 DNA reads as TGTGCCTGGAGTGAGAATAGCGGCCTCCAAGCGCAGTACTTC. Its translation: CAWSENSGLQAQYF. The full variable domain, completed using reference TRBV30 and TRBJ2-5, is SQTIHQWPATLVQPVGSPLSLECTVEGTSNPNLYWYRQAAGRGLQLLFYSVGIGQISSEVPQNLSASRPQDRQFILSSKKLLLSDSGFYLCAWSENSGLQAQYFGPGTRLLVL.